This T cell receptor (beta chain) appears in the sequencing data of a study of blood T cells in healthy people across ages. The CDR3 is 16 amino acids. CDR1 and CDR2 from the germline V gene are LGHDT and YNNKEL (reference sequence). The trim removed 0 bases at V and 8 bases at J, leaving 12 bases unmatched. A second about 6 to 12 cycle PCR used barcoded and J-beta primers. TCRdb itself ran the 5' RACE reads through MiXCR, one entry per CDR3 protein. Of approximately 600,000 distinct CDR3 sequences detected, under 70% appear once; the ten largest clones hold more than 35%. The chain joins TRBV3-1 to TRBJ1-2; 7 bases align to TRBD1. The origin of this receptor is a man between 60 and 75 years old in good health. Material: blood. CDR3 nucleotides: TGTGCCAGCAGCCAAGAGGCGACAGGGATGTTGGAAGGCTACACCTTC. Protein product: CASSQEATGMLEGYTF.